The present T cell receptor beta chain was sequenced within a study of CD8+CD57+ T cells in acquired aplastic anemia. This clonotype was counted many times. The CDR3 is 14 residues long. In germline, CDR1 is LGHNA, CDR2 YSLEER. The germline V and J ends were trimmed by 5 bases and 7 bases, with 12 bases remaining between them. The use of genomic DNA as template underpinned the TCR beta VDJ and CDR3 profiling. TCRdb reprocessed the reads with MiXCR, giving one entry per CDR3 protein. The sample includes some 170,000 distinct CDR3 sequences, just under 45% of them seen just once. The chain recombines TRBV4-3 with TRBJ1-6; D is ambiguous. This clonotype was obtained from a human donor in good health. The sequenced material came from sorted CD4+, CD8+, or CD8+CD57+ T cells (not recorded which) from PBMCs. CDR3 DNA: TGCGCCAGCAGCGAAAAGATCTGGAATTCACCCCTCCACTTT. This encodes CASSEKIWNSPLHF.